Below are 20 T cell receptor beta chains sequenced from a single sample in a study of blood T cell repertoires in COVID-19. The protocol was immunoSEQ multiplex PCR, while the TCRdb copy is restricted to in-frame clones and leaves out a portion. The sample consists of about 330,000 clones, 85% to 90% of them appearing once. The sample comprised peripheral blood. The receptors come from a woman aged 50 to 65 with active or convalescent COVID-19.

This clone was picked up one time. V and J are TRBV27 and TRBJ2-2, with D uncertain. The V gene's germline CDR1 is MNHEY and CDR2 SMNVEV (reference sequence). The length of the CDR3 is 15 residues. With 0 bases removed from V and 5 bases from J, the gap between germline ends came to 10 bases. The DNA for the CDR3 is TGTGCCAGCAGTTTATCGGCCCAGTCTACCGGGGAGCTGTTTTTT. This gives the protein CASSLSAQSTGELFF.

This clone was found once. The rearrangement joins TRBV6-5 to TRBJ1-6; the D gene is possibly TRBD1 (6 bases). The CDR3 contains 14 residues. Trimming left V 6 bases short and J 7 bases short, with 13 bases between. From germline, CDR1 is MNHEY and CDR2 SVGAGI. The CDR3 here is CASSLADRNSPLHF. The CDR3 nucleotides read TGTGCCAGCAGCCTCGCGGACAGAAATTCACCCCTCCACTTT.

The chain combines TRBV27 with TRBJ1-1, with 10 nucleotides matching TRBD1. Germline V lookup: CDR1 MNHEY, CDR2 SMNVEV (reference sequence). The J segment lost 6 bases and the V segment lost 5 bases, leaving 3 bases of the junction unmatched. The CDR3 sequence is 13 residues long. The CDR3 DNA follows: TGTGCCAGCAGTCCAGGACAGGGGGCTGAAGCTTTCTTT. Translated: CASSPGQGAEAFF.

The chain combines TRBV7-9 with TRBJ2-1; perhaps TRBD2 as D (6 bases). CDR1 and CDR2 (germline): SEHNR, FQNEAQ (reference sequence). V lost 4 bases and J lost 7, with 17 bases in between. The CDR3 totals 15 residues. The CDR3 nucleotides read TGTGCCAGCAGCTACCTGGGGGAGGCCCGGAATGAGCAGTTCTTC. This translates into CASSYLGEARNEQFF.

This clone was seen a few times. The chain employs TRBV4-2 and TRBJ1-4; 7 positions agree with TRBD1. CDR3 length: 15 amino acids. CDR1 and CDR2 (germline): LGHNA, YNFKEQ. V lost 4 bases, J lost 0 bases, and 2 bases stayed unmatched. CDR3 nucleotides: TGTGCCAGCAGCCGGGACAGAGCAACTAATGAAAAACTGTTTTTT. Translated: CASSRDRATNEKLFF.

The chain links TRBV5-8 to TRBJ1-5; D possibly corresponds to TRBD1 (5 bases). Germline V gene lookup returns CDR1 SGHTS and CDR2 YDEGEE. CDR3 length: 17 residues. V dropped 0 bases and J dropped 0 bases, with 13 bases sitting between them. The CDR3 here is CASSLGQNIYSNQPQHF. In DNA form, the CDR3 reads TGTGCCAGCAGCTTGGGACAGAACATTTATAGCAATCAGCCCCAGCATTTT.

The chain couples TRBV19 to TRBJ1-3, with a weak D call TRBD1 (5 bases). The germline V gene has CDR1 LNHDA and CDR2 SQIVND (reference sequence). CDR3 length: 16 amino acids. V was pared by 5 bases and J by 0 bases, with 14 bases between. CDR3 bases: TGTGCCAGTAGTGCGGTCACAGGTAACTCTGGAAACACCATATATTTT. As protein: CASSAVTGNSGNTIYF.

This clone was detected only once. J is TRBJ2-1 and V is TRBV19, with 11 bases matching TRBD2. This CDR3 region has 15 residues. The germline CDR1 and CDR2 sequences are LNHDA and SQIVND (reference sequence). J was trimmed by 9 bases and V by 1 base; bases with no gene match: 5. The CDR3 DNA reads TGTGCCAGTAGTATAGTAACTAGCGGGGGTAGTGAGCAGTTCTTC. Encoded protein: CASSIVTSGGSEQFF.

J is TRBJ1-2 and V is TRBV7-9; possible D gene TRBD1, 5 bases. CDR1 and CDR2 (germline): SEHNR, FQNEAQ (reference sequence). V was shortened by 5 bases and J by 1 base, with 17 bases between the two germline ends. CDR3 size: 16 residues. CDR3 sequence reads: CASSRRGGISNYGYTF. The CDR3 nucleotides read TGTGCCAGCAGCCGAAGGGGAGGGATTAGTAACTATGGCTACACCTTC.

The CDR3 nucleotides read TGTGCCAGCAGCCAAGCTCCGGGACGGGGGATCGCAGGTGAAGCTTTCTTT. It yields the protein CASSQAPGRGIAGEAFF. The chain recombines TRBV14 with TRBJ1-1; weak D call: TRBD1 (5 bases). The CDR3 is 17 residues long. V was cut by 1 base and J by 7 bases, with 22 bases left in between. Germline values: CDR1 SGHDN, CDR2 FVKESK.

The sample holds one count of this clone. This chain uses TRBV6-5 with TRBJ1-3, with TRBD1 matching over 7 bases. V trimming: 2 bases; J trimming: 0 bases; junction bases outside the gene matches: 1. This CDR3 is 15 amino acids long. Germline CDR1 MNHEY, CDR2 SVGAGI. The CDR3 spells CASSYAGGSGNTIYF. The CDR3 coding sequence is TGTGCCAGCAGTTACGCAGGGGGCTCTGGAAACACCATATATTTT.

The chain uses TRBV4-2 and TRBJ2-2; 7 nucleotides agree with TRBD1. Per germline, CDR1 LGHNA and CDR2 YNFKEQ. This CDR3 spans 15 amino acids. The V gene end was trimmed by 1 base and the J gene end by 2 bases; junction bases not matched to a gene: 1. CDR3 sequence reads: CASSQGTGNTGELFF. The CDR3 nucleotides are TGTGCCAGCAGCCAAGGGACAGGAAACACCGGGGAGCTGTTTTTT.

The chain employs TRBV30 and TRBJ1-1; the D gene is possibly TRBD1 (6 bases). CDR1 GTSNPN and CDR2 SVGIG come from the germline V gene (reference sequence). V was trimmed by 2 bases and J by 4 bases, leaving 14 bases between them. This CDR3 contains 14 residues. This CDR3 reads CAWSHRDFSTEAFF. The CDR3 DNA reads as TGTGCCTGGAGTCACAGGGATTTTAGCACTGAAGCTTTCTTT.

The J gene is TRBJ2-7, the V gene TRBV7-9, with 8 positions matching TRBD2. The CDR3 has 17 residues. Germline V gene lookup returns CDR1 SEHNR and CDR2 FQNEAQ (reference sequence). V lost 6 bases, J lost 2 bases, and 15 bases stayed unmatched. Here the CDR3 reads CASSSEPSGSIPYEQYF. CDR3 nucleotides: TGTGCCAGCAGTTCCGAACCAAGCGGGAGTATTCCCTACGAGCAGTACTTC.

In this sample, this clone turned up a few times. This rearrangement joins TRBV27 to TRBJ1-2; D gene ambiguous. CDR3 size: 13 residues. Germline-derived CDR1 and CDR2 are MNHEY and SMNVEV (reference sequence). Trimming pared 6 bases from V and 5 bases from J, leaving 13 bases between. The CDR3 reads CASSREGGYGYTF. The CDR3 DNA reads TGTGCCAGCAGCCGTGAGGGTGGGTATGGCTACACCTTC.

The chain links TRBV5-4 to TRBJ2-7; TRBD2 matches 7 bases. The junction had 7 bases not matched to a gene; V was cut back by 3 bases and J by 4 bases. Germline CDR1 SGHNT, CDR2 YYREEE (reference sequence). The length of the CDR3 is 14 residues. CDR3 sequence (DNA): TGTGCCAGCAGCTCTAGCGGTCCCCCTTACGAGCAGTACTTC. Translated: CASSSSGPPYEQYF. Full variable domain (missing parts from reference TRBV5-4 and TRBJ2-7): ETGVTQSPTHLIKTRGQQVTLRCSSQSGHNTVSWYQQALGQGPQFIFQYYREEENGRGNFPPRFSGLQFPNYSSELNVNALELDDSALYLCASSSSGPPYEQYFGPGTRLTVT.

The chain employs TRBV19 and TRBJ2-1; 9 bases fit TRBD2. The CDR3 has 16 residues. Germline trimming cut 6 bases from V and 0 bases from J; bases unmatched to any gene: 6. In germline, CDR1 is LNHDA, CDR2 SQIVND (reference sequence). The CDR3 DNA reads TGTGCCAGTAGGCCGAGACTAGCGGACTCCTACAATGAGCAGTTCTTC. It encodes CASRPRLADSYNEQFF.

This chain links TRBV7-3 with TRBJ2-1, with TRBD2 as a possible D gene (5 bases). From germline, CDR1 is SGHTA and CDR2 FQGTGA. The CDR3 totals 14 residues. The V gene lost 5 bases and the J gene lost 8 bases, with 16 bases spanning the gap. The CDR3 protein is CASSPGLLTDEQFF. Here the CDR3 DNA reads TGTGCCAGCAGCCCCGGACTTCTTACCGATGAGCAGTTCTTC.

The chain recombines TRBV10-2 with TRBJ2-7; perhaps TRBD1 as D (6 bases). The germline V and J ends were trimmed by 5 bases and 4 bases, with 12 bases remaining between them. The CDR3 length is 13 residues. CDR1 is WSHSY and CDR2 is SAAADI in the germline V gene. CDR3 in DNA: TGCGCCAGCAGTATGTACAGGGCTTACGAGCAGTACTTC. Translating it yields CASSMYRAYEQYF.

The table lists this clone with a few counts. V gene TRBV27 combines with J gene TRBJ1-2; 8 nucleotides line up with TRBD1. V shed 3 bases and J 4 bases; nucleotides not matched to a gene: 4. Germline V gene sequence: CDR1 MNHEY, CDR2 SMNVEV (reference sequence). This CDR3 has 14 residues. The CDR3, as DNA: TGTGCCAGCAGTTTCGGACAGGGCTTCTATGGCTACACCTTC. Residues: CASSFGQGFYGYTF.